This is a list of T cell receptor beta chains from one sample in a study of graft-versus-host responses after intestinal transplantation. TCRdb's table, derived via immunoSEQ multiplex PCR, lists solely in-frame clones and lacks some. The sample consists of about 110,000 clones, 93% of them appearing once. No antigens are known for them. The input for sequencing was unstimulated CD8+ T cells sorted from spleen or lymph node cells, taken before intestinal transplant. These TCRs come from a human donor who received an intestinal transplant. The CDR3 runs from the conserved cysteine through the conserved F or W. Fields, in order: D gene, J gene, V gene, clone size, CDR3 protein, CDR3 DNA. The D gene is left open where the match is weak. Only part of the rows carry a size: once, few, many, or a class if the clone is expanded.

d_call: -
j_call: TRBJ2-3
v_call: TRBV5-1
clone_size: -
cdr3_aa: CASSLMPPGAVGADTQYF
cdr3_nt: TGCGCCAGCAGCTTAATGCCCCCGGGCGCCGTGGGGGCAGATACGCAGTATTTT

d_call: -
j_call: TRBJ2-7
v_call: TRBV16
clone_size: -
cdr3_aa: CASSPNYEQYF
cdr3_nt: TGTGCCAGCAGCCCTAACTACGAGCAGTACTTC

d_call: TRBD2
j_call: TRBJ2-1
v_call: TRBV7-9
clone_size: few
cdr3_aa: CASGAGGLEQFF
cdr3_nt: TGTGCCAGTGGAGCGGGAGGACTAGAGCAGTTCTTC

d_call: -
j_call: TRBJ2-1
v_call: TRBV12-2
clone_size: -
cdr3_aa: CASRFFSGRSYNEQFF
cdr3_nt: TGTGCAAGTCGCTTTTTTAGCGGGAGATCCTACAATGAGCAGTTCTTC

d_call: -
j_call: TRBJ2-1
v_call: TRBV7-9
clone_size: -
cdr3_aa: CASSLGFSYNEQFF
cdr3_nt: TGTGCCAGCAGCTTAGGCTTCTCCTACAATGAGCAGTTCTTC

d_call: TRBD2
j_call: TRBJ2-1
v_call: TRBV10-2
clone_size: -
cdr3_aa: CASSYRLAVHEQFF
cdr3_nt: TGCGCCAGCTCCTATAGGCTAGCGGTGCATGAGCAGTTCTTC

d_call: -
j_call: TRBJ2-1
v_call: TRBV4-1
clone_size: -
cdr3_aa: CASSQVHQLNSYNEQFF
cdr3_nt: TGCGCCAGCAGCCAAGTCCATCAGCTAAACTCCTACAATGAGCAGTTCTTC

d_call: -
j_call: TRBJ1-4
v_call: TRBV7-8
clone_size: -
cdr3_aa: CASSLPEGANEKLFF
cdr3_nt: TGTGCCAGCAGCTTACCCGAAGGGGCTAATGAAAAACTGTTTTTT

d_call: -
j_call: TRBJ2-3
v_call: TRBV9
clone_size: -
cdr3_aa: CASSVASRSTDTQYF
cdr3_nt: TGTGCCAGCAGCGTAGCCAGCAGAAGCACAGATACGCAGTATTTT

d_call: TRBD1
j_call: TRBJ1-3
v_call: TRBV5-1
clone_size: few
cdr3_aa: CASSPDRGLGNTIYF
cdr3_nt: TGCGCCAGCAGTCCGGACAGGGGGCTCGGAAACACCATATATTTT

d_call: TRBD2
j_call: TRBJ2-3
v_call: TRBV4-1
clone_size: -
cdr3_aa: CASSQNSGRPTDTQYF
cdr3_nt: TGCGCCAGCAGCCAAAATAGCGGGAGACCCACAGATACGCAGTATTTT

d_call: TRBD2
j_call: TRBJ2-1
v_call: TRBV4-2
clone_size: -
cdr3_aa: CASSQDLGGGEQFF
cdr3_nt: TGTGCCAGCAGCCAAGATCTGGGCGGGGGTGAGCAGTTCTTC

d_call: -
j_call: TRBJ1-2
v_call: TRBV5-1
clone_size: -
cdr3_aa: CASSLEGYGYTF
cdr3_nt: TGCGCCAGCAGCTTGGAGGGCTATGGCTACACCTTC

d_call: -
j_call: TRBJ2-7
v_call: TRBV4-1
clone_size: -
cdr3_aa: CASSQGPRFVEQYF
cdr3_nt: TGCGCCAGCAGCCAAGGTCCCAGGTTTGTCGAGCAGTACTTC

d_call: -
j_call: TRBJ2-7
v_call: TRBV2
clone_size: once
cdr3_aa: CASEAASSYEQYF
cdr3_nt: TGTGCCAGCGAGGCGGCTAGCTCCTACGAGCAGTACTTC

d_call: -
j_call: TRBJ2-1
v_call: TRBV6-6
clone_size: -
cdr3_aa: CASSRDLNNEQFF
cdr3_nt: TGTGCCAGCAGTAGGGACTTAAACAATGAGCAGTTCTTC

d_call: TRBD2
j_call: TRBJ2-1
v_call: TRBV29-1
clone_size: -
cdr3_aa: CSVTLTSGSYNEQFF
cdr3_nt: TGCAGCGTTACCCTAACTAGCGGCTCCTACAATGAGCAGTTCTTC

d_call: TRBD2
j_call: TRBJ2-7
v_call: TRBV7-9
clone_size: -
cdr3_aa: CASSNQREGSYEQYF
cdr3_nt: TGTGCCAGCAGCAATCAGCGGGAGGGCTCCTACGAGCAGTACTTC

d_call: -
j_call: TRBJ2-5
v_call: TRBV7-3
clone_size: -
cdr3_aa: CAGRSMGEETQYF
cdr3_nt: TGTGCCGGGAGGTCTATGGGCGAAGAGACCCAGTACTTC

d_call: -
j_call: TRBJ2-3
v_call: TRBV5-5
clone_size: -
cdr3_aa: CASSLVRTDTQYF
cdr3_nt: TGTGCCAGCAGCCTCGTGCGGACAGATACGCAGTATTTT

d_call: -
j_call: TRBJ1-1
v_call: TRBV7-8
clone_size: -
cdr3_aa: CASSFYGGGQEAFF
cdr3_nt: TGTGCCAGCAGCTTTTATGGGGGAGGGCAGGAAGCTTTCTTT

d_call: TRBD1
j_call: TRBJ2-3
v_call: TRBV14
clone_size: -
cdr3_aa: CASSRTGQGSDTQYF
cdr3_nt: TGTGCCAGCAGCCGGACGGGACAGGGATCAGATACGCAGTATTTT

d_call: -
j_call: TRBJ1-1
v_call: TRBV19
clone_size: -
cdr3_aa: CASKAGVNTEAFF
cdr3_nt: TGTGCCAGTAAGGCAGGGGTGAACACTGAAGCTTTCTTT

d_call: TRBD2
j_call: TRBJ2-1
v_call: TRBV7-2
clone_size: -
cdr3_aa: CASSTDTSGTYNEQFF
cdr3_nt: TGTGCCAGCAGCACGGACACTAGCGGGACCTACAATGAGCAGTTCTTC

d_call: TRBD1
j_call: TRBJ2-2
v_call: TRBV9
clone_size: -
cdr3_aa: CASNVGQAGELFF
cdr3_nt: TGTGCCAGCAACGTCGGACAGGCCGGGGAGCTGTTTTTT